This T cell receptor beta chain was recovered during a study of regulatory T cells in long-lasting Graves disease. Study-wide background: Persistent cases took antithyroid drugs over 5 years and stayed TSH receptor antibody positive. Study findings and constraints: It was peripheral blood alone, not thyroid tissue, that was studied. Segments TRBV28, TRBJ1-2 and TRBJ2-5 showed preferential usage in persistent disease.

Germline V lookup: CDR1 SGHRS, CDR2 YFSETQ. This CDR3 spans 16 amino acids. Unmatched junction bases numbered 7, after V lost 0 bases and J lost 3 bases. As to time point: persistent/refractory GD, antithyroid drugs over 5 years with positive TRAb. Extracted PBMC RNA gave rise to the TCR library. Graves' disease diagnoses followed American Thyroid Association guidelines. Libraries of TCR beta came from iRepertoire HTBI primers plus Arm-PCR of CDR3 regions. TCRdb reanalysed the multiplex PCR reads using MiXCR and keeps one entry per CDR3 protein. Among some 430,000 distinct CDR3 sequences listed, around a fifth were seen once. As for this clonotype: Its antigen is as yet unknown.

This specimen consisted of peripheral blood mononuclear cells (PBMCs), obtained when the disease was refractory, from a patient treated with antithyroid drugs. The chain has TRBV5-1 and TRBJ2-7; the match to TRBD1 covers 9 bases. This clonotype originated in a female donor with Graves disease. For the CDR3, the DNA is TGCGCCAGCAGCTTGGGGCGCCCGGGACAGGGCTACGAGCAGTACTTC. Its protein is CASSLGRPGQGYEQYF.